This T cell receptor (beta chain) appears in the sequencing data of a study of cytomegalovirus exposure and HLA in healthy donors. Study context: The platform used for the 120 or so validation repertoires matched that of the 600 to 800 first-cohort repertoires, a later analysis reported.

A note on this clone: As yet, its antigen is unknown.

Separation from the roughly 670-subject first cohort characterized the roughly 120-subject validation cohort, to which the donors belonged. Study conclusions and caveats: Investigators reported more than 150 TCR beta chains as tied to cytomegalovirus. In vitro assays verified that a few CMV-associated chains recognized CMV antigens specifically.

The table came from immunoSEQ multiplex PCR; TCRdb's copy has only in-frame clones and leaves some out. The data contain approximately 200,000 clones, approximately 84% of them singletons. The sequence was collected from a man younger than 30 in good health and CMV-seropositive. The specimen was PBMCs.

Here the CDR3 reads CASSLGVGLAGNEQFF. In nucleotides, the CDR3 is TGTGCCAGCAGCTTAGGTGTGGGACTAGCGGGGAATGAGCAGTTCTTC. V gene TRBV7-9 combines with J gene TRBJ2-1; 13 bases map to TRBD2. This CDR3 is 16 amino acids long. CDR1 SEHNR and CDR2 FQNEAQ come from the germline V gene (reference sequence). V gave up 1 base and J gave up 7 bases; unmatched junction bases: 4.